These 9 T cell receptor beta chains were sequenced from one sample in a study of blood T cell repertoires in COVID-19. Some clones are missing from TCRdb's copy, which holds only in-frame ones; the method was immunoSEQ multiplex PCR. Among about 270,000 clones listed, about 84% were seen once. The sequenced material came from peripheral blood. Receptors were obtained from a woman at least 80 years old with COVID-19, enrolled during active disease.

The V and J genes are TRBV7-2 and TRBJ1-2, with TRBD1 matching 7 bases. The V segment lost 2 bases and the J segment 4 bases; nucleotides outside the gene matches: 4. There are 14 residues in the CDR3. Germline V gene lookup returns CDR1 SGHTA and CDR2 FQGNSA. This CDR3 is CASSLSDRAYGYTF. CDR3 DNA sequence: TGTGCCAGCAGCTTAAGTGACAGGGCCTATGGCTACACCTTC.

J is TRBJ1-2 and V is TRBV18; the match to TRBD1 covers 9 bases. This CDR3 contains 13 residues. From germline, CDR1 is KGHSH and CDR2 LQKENI. Germline trimming cut 5 bases from V and 5 bases from J; bases unmatched to any gene: 3. CDR3 sequence (DNA): TGTGCCAGCTCAACGGGACAGGGATATGGCTACACCTTC. It encodes CASSTGQGYGYTF. Full variable domain (rest looked up from reference TRBV18 and TRBJ1-2): NAGVMQNPRHLVRRRGQEARLRCSPMKGHSHVYWYRQLPEEGLKFMVYLQKENIIDESGMPKERFSAEFPKEGPSILRIQQVVRGDSAAYFCASSTGQGYGYTFGSGTRLTVV.

This rearrangement joins TRBV23-1 to TRBJ1-6, with D hard to call. TRBV23-1 is given ORF status, its function remaining uncertain. Trimming removed 6 bases at V and 3 bases at J, with 18 bases between. The CDR3 has 17 amino acids. CDR3 protein: CASRGEGPERYNSPLHF. CDR3 bases: TGCGCCAGCAGGGGCGAGGGTCCAGAGCGCTATAATTCACCCCTCCACTTT.

The chain recombines TRBV5-5 with TRBJ2-3; 12 nucleotides align to TRBD2. V lost 4 bases, J lost 4 bases, and 4 bases stayed unmatched. From germline, CDR1 is SGHKS and CDR2 YYEKEE (reference sequence). CDR3 length equals 15 residues. The CDR3 loop is CASSHLAGGPDTQYF. CDR3 DNA sequence: TGTGCCAGCAGCCACCTAGCGGGGGGGCCAGATACGCAGTATTTT.

The V gene is TRBV18, the J gene TRBJ1-1, with 12 nucleotides matching TRBD1. Germline loops: CDR1 KGHSH, CDR2 LQKENI. The V gene end was trimmed by 6 bases and the J gene end by 1 base; junction bases not matched to a gene: 15. The CDR3 covers 19 residues. The CDR3 reads CASSSRPGTGGAENTEAFF. The CDR3 DNA is TGTGCCAGCTCGAGCCGTCCCGGGACAGGGGGCGCAGAGAACACTGAAGCTTTCTTT.

The CDR3 sequence is CASSLPGGPNEQFF. Written as DNA, the CDR3 is TGTGCCAGCAGTTTACCGGGGGGGCCCAATGAGCAGTTCTTC. The rearrangement joins TRBV28 to TRBJ2-1, with 8 positions matching TRBD2. The CDR3 contains 14 residues. J was trimmed by 6 bases and V by 2 bases; bases with no gene match: 3. The germline V gene encodes CDR1 MDHEN and CDR2 SYDVKM.

The chain is built from TRBV18 and TRBJ1-1; TRBD1 matches at 8 bases. V gave up 3 bases and J gave up 3 bases; unmatched junction bases: 3. Germline V gene data show CDR1 as KGHSH and CDR2 as LQKENI. The CDR3 is made up of 14 amino acids. Here the CDR3 DNA reads TGTGCCAGCTCACCCACAGGGGGATACACTGAAGCTTTCTTT. It is translated as CASSPTGGYTEAFF.

The chain combines TRBV4-3 with TRBJ1-5, with D tentatively TRBD1 (5 bases). V was trimmed by 0 bases and J by 0 bases, leaving 18 bases between them. This CDR3 has 19 amino acids. Germline values: CDR1 LGHNA, CDR2 YSLEER. In DNA, the CDR3 is TGCGCCAGCAGCCAAGAACATCTACAGGAGAGCTATAGCAATCAGCCCCAGCATTTT. It is translated as CASSQEHLQESYSNQPQHF.

The chain couples TRBV5-1 to TRBJ1-5; 8 positions agree with TRBD1. The CDR3 consists of 15 residues. Trimming cost V 2 bases and J 1 base; bases outside gene matches: 2. CDR1 SGHRS and CDR2 YFSETQ come from the germline V gene. The CDR3: CASSFQGASNQPQHF. CDR3 in DNA: TGCGCCAGCAGCTTCCAGGGGGCAAGCAATCAGCCCCAGCATTTT.